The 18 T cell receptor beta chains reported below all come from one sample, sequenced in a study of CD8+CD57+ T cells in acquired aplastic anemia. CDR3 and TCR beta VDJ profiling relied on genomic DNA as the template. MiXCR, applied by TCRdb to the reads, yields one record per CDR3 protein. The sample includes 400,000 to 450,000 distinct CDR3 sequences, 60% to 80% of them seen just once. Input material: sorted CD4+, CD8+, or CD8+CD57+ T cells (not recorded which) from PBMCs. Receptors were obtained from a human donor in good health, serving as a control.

CDR3 loop: CASRNGGVQGKLFF. CDR3 nucleotides: TGTGCCAGCAGGAACGGGGGAGTTCAGGGAAAACTGTTTTTT. The chain uses TRBV7-3 and TRBJ1-4; perhaps TRBD1 as D (5 bases). Germline CDR1 SGHTA, CDR2 FQGTGA. V lost 6 bases and J lost 10, with 18 bases in between. The CDR3 is made up of 14 amino acids.

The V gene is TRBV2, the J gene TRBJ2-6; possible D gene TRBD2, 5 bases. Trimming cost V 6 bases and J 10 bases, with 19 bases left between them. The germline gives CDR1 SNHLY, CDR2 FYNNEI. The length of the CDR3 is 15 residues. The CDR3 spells CASSSRGTGENVLTF. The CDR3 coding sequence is TGTGCCAGCAGCTCTAGAGGCACTGGGGAGAACGTCCTGACTTTC. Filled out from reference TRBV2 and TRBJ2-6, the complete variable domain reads EPEVTQTPSHQVTQMGQEVILRCVPISNHLYFYWYRQILGQKVEFLVSFYNNEISEKSEIFDDQFSVERPDGSNFTLKIRSTKLEDSAMYFCASSSRGTGENVLTFGAGSRLTVL.

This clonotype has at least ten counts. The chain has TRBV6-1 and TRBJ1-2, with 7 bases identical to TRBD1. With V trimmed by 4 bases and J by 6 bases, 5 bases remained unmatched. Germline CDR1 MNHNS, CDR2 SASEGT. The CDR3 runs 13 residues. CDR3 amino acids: CASSGTGFDGYTF. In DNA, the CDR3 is TGTGCCAGCAGTGGGACAGGTTTCGATGGCTACACCTTC.

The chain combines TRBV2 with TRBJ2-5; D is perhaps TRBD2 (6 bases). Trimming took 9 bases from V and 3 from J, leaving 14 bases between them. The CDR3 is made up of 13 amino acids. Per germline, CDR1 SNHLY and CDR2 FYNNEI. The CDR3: CARVGLLEETQYF. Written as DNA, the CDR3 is TGTGCCAGAGTGGGACTCCTAGAAGAGACCCAGTACTTC.

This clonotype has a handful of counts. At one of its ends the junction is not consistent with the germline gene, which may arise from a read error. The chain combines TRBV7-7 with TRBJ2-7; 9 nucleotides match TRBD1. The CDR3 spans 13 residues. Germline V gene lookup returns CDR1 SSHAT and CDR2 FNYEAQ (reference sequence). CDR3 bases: TGTGCTAGCAGCTTAGACAGGGGGTACGAGCAGTACTTC. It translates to CASSLDRGYEQYF. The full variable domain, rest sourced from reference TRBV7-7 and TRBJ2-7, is GAGVSQSPRYKVTKRGQDVTLRCDPISSHATLYWYQQALGQGPEFLTYFNYEAQPDKSGLPSDRFSAERPEGSISTLTIQRTEQRDSAMYRCASSLDRGYEQYFGPGTRLTVT.

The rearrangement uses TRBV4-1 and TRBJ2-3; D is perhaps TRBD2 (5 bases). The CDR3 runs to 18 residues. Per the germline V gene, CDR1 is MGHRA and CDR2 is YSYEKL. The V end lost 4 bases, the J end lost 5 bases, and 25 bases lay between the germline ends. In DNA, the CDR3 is TGCGCCAGCAGCCCGCTGGTAAGCGGAGATCGCCTGGGAGATACGCAGTATTTT. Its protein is CASSPLVSGDRLGDTQYF.

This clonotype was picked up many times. CDR3 in DNA: TGTGCCAGCAGCTTGTGGGGGAGCACTGAAGCTTTCTTT. It specifies CASSLWGSTEAFF. The V call is TRBV5-5, the J call TRBJ1-1; possible D gene TRBD1, 5 bases. The CDR3 totals 13 residues. From germline, CDR1 is SGHKS and CDR2 YYEKEE (reference sequence). V was shortened by 1 base and J by 4 bases, with 8 bases between the two germline ends. Variable domain in full (rest from reference TRBV5-5 and TRBJ1-1): DAGVTQSPTHLIKTRGQQVTLRCSPISGHKSVSWYQQVLGQGPQFIFQYYEKEERGRGNFPDRFSARQFPNYSSELNVNALLLGDSALYLCASSLWGSTEAFFGQGTRLTVV.

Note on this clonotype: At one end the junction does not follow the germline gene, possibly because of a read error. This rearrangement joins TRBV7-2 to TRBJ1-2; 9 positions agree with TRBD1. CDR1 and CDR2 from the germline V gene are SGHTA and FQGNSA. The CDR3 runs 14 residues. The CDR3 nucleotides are TGTGCCAGCAGCCCCGGGACAGGGTACACCGGGGAGCTGTTC. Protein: CASSPGTGYTGELF.

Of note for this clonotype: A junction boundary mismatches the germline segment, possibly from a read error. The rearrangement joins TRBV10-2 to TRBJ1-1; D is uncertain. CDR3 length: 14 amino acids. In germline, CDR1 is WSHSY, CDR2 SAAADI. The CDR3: CASSLPQGSTEAFF. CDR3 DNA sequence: TGTGCCAGCAGTTTGCCCCAAGGGTCCACTGAAGCTTTCTTT.

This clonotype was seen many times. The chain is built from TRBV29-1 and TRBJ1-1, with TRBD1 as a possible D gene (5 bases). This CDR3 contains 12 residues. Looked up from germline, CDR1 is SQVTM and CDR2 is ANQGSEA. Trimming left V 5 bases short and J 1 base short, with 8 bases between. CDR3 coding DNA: TGCAGCGTTCGAAGGGGGAACACTGAAGCTTTCTTT. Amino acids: CSVRRGNTEAFF. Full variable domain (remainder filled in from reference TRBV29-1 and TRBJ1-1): SAVISQKPSRDICQRGTSLTIQCQVDSQVTMMFWYRQQPGQSLTLIATANQGSEATYESGFVIDKFPISRPNLTFSTLTVSNMSPEDSSIYLCSVRRGNTEAFFGQGTRLTVV.

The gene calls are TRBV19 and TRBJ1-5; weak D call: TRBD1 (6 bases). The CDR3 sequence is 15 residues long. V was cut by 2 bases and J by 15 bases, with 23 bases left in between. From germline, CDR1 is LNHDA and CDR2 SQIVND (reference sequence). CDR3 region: CASSISGGGYGDPHF. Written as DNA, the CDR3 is TGTGCCAGTAGTATAAGCGGAGGGGGGTATGGAGACCCGCATTTT.

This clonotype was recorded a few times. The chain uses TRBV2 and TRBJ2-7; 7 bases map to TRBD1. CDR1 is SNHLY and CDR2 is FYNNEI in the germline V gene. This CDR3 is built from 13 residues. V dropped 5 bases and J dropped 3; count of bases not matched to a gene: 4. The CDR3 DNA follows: TGTGCCAGCAGTTACAGGGGTAGCTACGAGCAGTACTTC. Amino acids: CASSYRGSYEQYF.

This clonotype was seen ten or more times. The CDR3 bases are TGTGCCAGTAGTATCTCCCTTGGAACGGAGAGTAGCGGCTACACCTTC. Amino acids: CASSISLGTESSGYTF. V is TRBV19 and J is TRBJ1-2; D uncertain. The ends were cut back, 3 bases at V and 8 bases at J, with 22 bases in the middle. Germline V gives CDR1 LNHDA, CDR2 SQIVND (reference sequence). This CDR3 comprises 16 residues.

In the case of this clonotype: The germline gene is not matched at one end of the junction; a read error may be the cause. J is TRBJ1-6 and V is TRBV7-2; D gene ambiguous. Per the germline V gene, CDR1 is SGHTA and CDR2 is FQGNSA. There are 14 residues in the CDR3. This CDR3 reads CASSVKALNTAALF. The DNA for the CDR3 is TGTGCCAGCAGCGTCAAGGCCCTGAACACTGCAGCCCTCTTT.

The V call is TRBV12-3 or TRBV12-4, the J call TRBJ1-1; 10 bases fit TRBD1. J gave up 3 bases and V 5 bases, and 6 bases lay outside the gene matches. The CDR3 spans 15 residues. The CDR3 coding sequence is TGTGCCAGCAGTCTGTCCGGACAGGGGGACACTGAAGCTTTCTTT. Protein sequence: CASSLSGQGDTEAFF.

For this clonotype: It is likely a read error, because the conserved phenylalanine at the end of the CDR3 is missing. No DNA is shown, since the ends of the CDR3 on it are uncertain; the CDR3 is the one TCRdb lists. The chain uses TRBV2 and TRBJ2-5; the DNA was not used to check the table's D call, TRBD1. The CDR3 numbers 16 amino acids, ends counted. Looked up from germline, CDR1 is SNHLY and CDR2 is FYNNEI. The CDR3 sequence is CASSSQGETQYFGPGT.

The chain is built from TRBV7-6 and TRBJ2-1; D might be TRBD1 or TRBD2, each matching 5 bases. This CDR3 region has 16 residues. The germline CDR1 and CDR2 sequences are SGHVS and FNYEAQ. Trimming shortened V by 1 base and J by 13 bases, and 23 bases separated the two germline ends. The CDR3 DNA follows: TGTGCCAGCAGCTTAGTTCAGGGAGACGAGCAGTACTTCCAGTTCTTC. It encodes CASSLVQGDEQYFQFF.

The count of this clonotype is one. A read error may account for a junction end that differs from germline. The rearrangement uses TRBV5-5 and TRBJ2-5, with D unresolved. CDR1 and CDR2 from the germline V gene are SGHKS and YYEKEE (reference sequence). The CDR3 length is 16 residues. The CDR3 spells CASSHASPTASETQYF. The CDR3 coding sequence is TGCGCCAGCAGCCACGCCAGCCCAACAGCAAGCGAGACCCAGTACTTC.